Sequencing of this TCR beta chain was carried out in a study of early T cells in non-severe SARS-CoV-2 infection. Study information: With bulk RNA from unsorted whole blood as input, sequencing yielded unpaired chains. Study-wide results and caveats: The VDJdb matching leaned toward anti-spike CD8 responses and overlooked private and CD4 specificities.

This clonotype appeared a few times. Its specificity is not known. The library protocol tagged individual cDNA molecules with unique molecular identifiers. From the 5' RACE reads, TCRdb called clonotypes with MiXCR, one entry per CDR3 protein. The sample lists about 110,000 distinct CDR3 sequences, roughly 12% occurring once. Trimming removed 6 bases at V and 6 bases at J, with 11 bases between. CDR1 is MNHNY and CDR2 is SVGAGI in the germline V gene (reference sequence). The CDR3 is made up of 12 amino acids. The sequence was obtained from an adult who was a healthcare worker with PCR-confirmed SARS-CoV-2 infection or an uninfected control (not recorded which). The V gene is TRBV6-6, the J gene TRBJ1-1; weak D call: TRBD1 (6 bases). Sequencing used whole blood, obtained at baseline. CDR3 in amino acids: CASSRGPAEAFF. DNA of the CDR3: TGTGCCAGCAGCAGGGGTCCTGCTGAAGCTTTCTTT.